The 25 T cell receptor beta chains presented below share a single source sample, sequenced in a study of T-cell reconstitution after alpha-beta-depleted transplantation in children. Unique molecular identifiers tagged the TCRbeta library. TCRdb recomputed calls from the PCR reads with MiXCR, one row per CDR3 protein. Here the sample spans 450,000 to 600,000 distinct CDR3 sequences, less than 35% being singletons. The sample in question was PBMCs from the stem cell graft donor, obtained from the stem cell graft. These receptors were collected from a human donor who donated a stem cell graft to a child with aplastic anemia.

The chain couples TRBV12-5 to TRBJ2-6; the D is unclear. Germline CDR1 and CDR2: LGHNT and FRNRAP. V gave up 1 base and J gave up 0 bases, with 4 bases separating them. The CDR3 runs to 15 residues. The CDR3 DNA reads TGTGCTAGTGGTTTGGCCATCTCTGGGGCCAACGTCCTGACTTTC. Its protein is CASGLAISGANVLTF.

This clonotype has only a few counts. The chain recombines TRBV7-7 with TRBJ2-7; maybe TRBD2 (7 bases). The CDR3 contains 15 residues. CDR1 SSHAT and CDR2 FNYEAQ come from the germline V gene (reference sequence). Trimming took 2 bases from V and 0 from J, leaving 11 bases between them. CDR3 amino acids: CASSLMAGASYEQYF. CDR3 DNA: TGTGCCAGCAGCTTAATGGCGGGGGCCTCCTACGAGCAGTACTTC.

The V and J genes are TRBV18 and TRBJ1-5; no definite D call. This CDR3 is built from 15 residues. CDR1 is KGHSH, CDR2 LQKENI, per germline. V lost 4 bases and J 3 bases, leaving 13 bases between the germline ends. The CDR3 spells CASSRGQSINQPQHF. The CDR3 region has the DNA TGTGCCAGCTCACGAGGGCAGTCCATCAATCAGCCCCAGCATTTT.

This clonotype was detected only a few times. This chain joins TRBV20-1 and TRBJ1-5, with D hard to call. The germline gives CDR1 DFQATT, CDR2 SNEGSKA (reference sequence). With 0 bases removed from V and 6 bases from J, the gap between germline ends came to 15 bases. The CDR3 has 15 amino acids. The DNA for the CDR3 is TGCAGTGCTAGAGATTTAAGTGGCGGTTTTCAGCCCCAGCATTTT. Translation gives CSARDLSGGFQPQHF.

The chain couples TRBV5-4 to TRBJ2-3, with 7 bases that match TRBD2. The trim removed 3 bases at V and 4 bases at J, leaving 11 bases unmatched. This CDR3 is 16 amino acids long. Germline V gene data show CDR1 as SGHNT and CDR2 as YYREEE (reference sequence). This chain's CDR3 is CASSSTAGVRADTQYF. The CDR3 DNA sequence: TGTGCCAGCAGCTCTACGGCGGGAGTTCGGGCAGATACGCAGTATTTT.

V and J are TRBV29-1 and TRBJ2-3; D call uncertain. In germline, CDR1 is SQVTM, CDR2 ANQGSEA. The V end lost 4 bases, the J end lost 0 bases, and 11 bases lay between the germline ends. The CDR3 runs 14 residues. CDR3 sequence (DNA): TGCAGCGTTGTAAGGACGAGAAGCACAGATACGCAGTATTTT. It encodes CSVVRTRSTDTQYF.

V usage is TRBV23-1 and J usage is TRBJ2-1; D is perhaps TRBD1 (6 bases). TRBV23-1 belongs to the ORF category, with a function that is uncertain. The V end was cut by 0 bases, the J end by 4 bases, with 19 bases between. This CDR3 is 18 amino acids long. The CDR3 coding sequence is TGCGCCAGCAGTCAATCGGCGACCGGGACAAGGGTTTACAATGAGCAGTTCTTC. This encodes CASSQSATGTRVYNEQFF.

The chain employs TRBV4-2 and TRBJ2-3, with TRBD2 matching 8 bases. This CDR3 region has 15 residues. With 4 bases clipped from V and 3 bases from J, the junction kept 6 bases outside the gene matches. Per germline, CDR1 LGHNA and CDR2 YNFKEQ. In DNA, the CDR3 is TGTGCCAGCAGCCTGACTCGGGGGGGTACAGATACGCAGTATTTT. Protein sequence: CASSLTRGGTDTQYF.

CDR3 in amino acids: CASSLGLGQGSSYGYTF. The CDR3 DNA reads TGTGCCAGCAGTTTAGGTTTGGGACAGGGGAGTTCTTACGGCTACACCTTC. V is TRBV27 and J is TRBJ1-2; 10 positions agree with TRBD1. There are 17 residues in the CDR3. Germline loops: CDR1 MNHEY, CDR2 SMNVEV (reference sequence). V shed 2 bases, J shed 8 bases, and the junction held 14 bases outside the gene matches.

This clonotype was picked up a small number of times. J is TRBJ2-1 and V is TRBV7-8; 14 bases are a match to TRBD2. V lost 5 bases, J lost 15 bases, and 15 bases stayed unmatched. Germline V CDR1 and CDR2: SGHVS, FQNEAQ. This CDR3 spans 16 amino acids. The chain's CDR3 is CASSPWGLAGVTNVFF. The CDR3 DNA sequence: TGTGCCAGCAGCCCTTGGGGACTAGCGGGAGTCACGAACGTGTTCTTC.

The chain recombines TRBV5-1 with TRBJ1-1; tentatively, D is TRBD1 (5 bases). The CDR3 is made up of 13 amino acids. The V gene's germline CDR1 is SGHRS and CDR2 YFSETQ. The ends were cut back, 5 bases at V and 5 bases at J, with 13 bases in the middle. The CDR3 DNA is TGCGCCAGCAGGATGCAGGGAGGGACTGAAGCTTTCTTT. Protein product: CASRMQGGTEAFF.

This clonotype was picked up a small number of times. The V gene is TRBV12-3 or TRBV12-4, the J gene TRBJ2-5; a weak D match, TRBD1 (7 bases). The CDR3 is made up of 14 amino acids. The V end was cut by 6 bases, the J end by 5 bases, with 16 bases between. The CDR3 region is CASSLRDSGETQYF. DNA of the CDR3: TGTGCCAGCAGCCTCCGGGACAGCGGGGAGACCCAGTACTTC.

This clonotype was seen once. This chain uses TRBV14 with TRBJ2-7, with 11 nucleotides matching TRBD2. The CDR3 consists of 17 residues. Germline V gene lookup returns CDR1 SGHDN and CDR2 FVKESK. The trim removed 1 base at V and 1 base at J, leaving 6 bases unmatched. In nucleotides, the CDR3 is TGTGCCAGCAGCCAAGGCACTAGCGGGAGTCCTTCCTACGAGCAGTACTTC. It is translated as CASSQGTSGSPSYEQYF.

Comment on this clonotype: A read error may produce the germline difference seen at one junction end. For the CDR3, the DNA is TGCGCCAGCAGTTTGGGGAGGGCTGAAGCTTTCTTT. Amino acids: CASSLGRAEAFF. The J gene is TRBJ1-1, the V gene TRBV5-1; no firm D call. The CDR3 runs to 12 residues. Germline V gene data show CDR1 as SGHRS and CDR2 as YFSETQ.

There are a few counts of this clonotype. V is TRBV29-1 and J is TRBJ1-1; D gene unclear. V dropped 4 bases and J dropped 3 bases, with 9 bases sitting between them. Germline CDR1 and CDR2: SQVTM and ANQGSEA. The CDR3 totals 12 residues. The CDR3 protein is CSVGFAYTEAFF. The DNA of the CDR3 is TGCAGCGTTGGATTTGCGTACACTGAAGCTTTCTTT.

In this sample, this clonotype turned up a few times. The chain joins TRBV27 to TRBJ2-4; TRBD1 agrees at 7 bases. This CDR3 comprises 13 residues. Trimming removed 6 bases from V and 8 bases from J; junction bases left unmatched: 7. In germline, CDR1 is MNHEY, CDR2 SMNVEV (reference sequence). The CDR3 loop is CASRPTGPDIQYF. The CDR3, as DNA: TGTGCCAGCAGGCCGACAGGGCCGGACATTCAGTACTTC.

This clonotype was picked up a small number of times. V gene TRBV5-1 combines with J gene TRBJ2-6; TRBD1 agrees at 9 bases. This CDR3 region has 17 residues. Trimming cost V 6 bases and J 0 bases; bases outside gene matches: 7. Germline V gene lookup returns CDR1 SGHRS and CDR2 YFSETQ. The CDR3 sequence: CASKPGQGNSGANVLTF. The CDR3 DNA reads TGCGCCAGCAAACCGGGACAGGGAAACTCTGGGGCCAACGTCCTGACTTTC.

As concerns this clonotype: This is likely a read error, given that the CDR3 carries no conserved phenylalanine or tryptophan at its end. The chain recombines TRBV20-1 with TRBJ2-5, with D hard to call. The length of the CDR3 is 13 residues. CDR1 and CDR2 from the germline V gene are DFQATT and SNEGSKA (reference sequence). V was clipped by 6 bases and J by 4 bases, with 15 bases between them. The CDR3 region is CSAITEWGETQYL. The CDR3 DNA follows: TGCAGTGCCATCACGGAATGGGGAGAGACCCAGTACTTG.

This clonotype came up a few times. This rearrangement joins TRBV7-2 to TRBJ1-6; no firm D call. Trimming pared 5 bases from V and 14 bases from J, leaving 13 bases between. Germline values: CDR1 SGHTA, CDR2 FQGNSA. The CDR3 sequence is 12 residues long. The CDR3 bases are TGTGCCAGCAGCCGTTCCGGGTCAGCCCTCCACTTT. Protein sequence: CASSRSGSALHF.

This chain joins TRBV5-4 and TRBJ1-1, with D maybe TRBD1 (6 bases). The germline V and J ends were trimmed by 6 bases and 4 bases, with 19 bases remaining between them. CDR3 length: 15 amino acids. The germline gives CDR1 SGHNT, CDR2 YYREEE (reference sequence). The CDR3: CASTLGGGIVTEAFF. The CDR3 DNA follows: TGTGCCAGCACCCTAGGTGGGGGCATTGTCACTGAAGCTTTCTTT.

The sample holds a few counts of this clonotype. J is TRBJ1-5 and V is TRBV20-1; no clear D. This CDR3 contains 14 residues. Germline values: CDR1 DFQATT, CDR2 SNEGSKA (reference sequence). V lost 4 bases and J 7 bases, leaving 17 bases between the germline ends. The CDR3 nucleotides read TGCAGTGCTACCCTTGGAGATACGGACCAGCCCCAGCATTTT. The encoded protein is CSATLGDTDQPQHF.

This clonotype was observed a handful of times. The rearrangement links TRBV20-1 to TRBJ2-5; tentative D call: TRBD1 (8 bases). The CDR3 runs 13 residues. CDR1 is DFQATT and CDR2 is SNEGSKA in the germline V gene (reference sequence). The V gene lost 5 bases and the J gene lost 2 bases, with 12 bases spanning the gap. This chain's CDR3 is CSAPQGGQETQYF. Written as DNA, the CDR3 is TGCAGTGCTCCACAGGGGGGGCAAGAGACCCAGTACTTC.

The chain couples TRBV6-2 or TRBV6-3 to TRBJ2-7; D uncertain. V dropped 6 bases and J dropped 3 bases, with 21 bases sitting between them. Germline CDR1 MNHEY, CDR2 SVGEGT. The CDR3 has 16 residues. The CDR3 DNA is TGTGCCAGCAGAAGTTCAGACCAGCTAATATACTACGAGCAGTACGTC. This encodes CASRSSDQLIYYEQYV.

This sequence joins TRBV7-9 and TRBJ2-3, with 7 positions matching TRBD1. The CDR3 length is 14 residues. Germline values: CDR1 SEHNR, CDR2 FQNEAQ (reference sequence). V was clipped by 9 bases and J by 0 bases; unmatched bases: 6. CDR3 sequence (DNA): TGTGCCAGAGGGGACAGCGCTAGCACAGATACGCAGTATTTT. It yields the protein CARGDSASTDTQYF.

Only a few counts were recorded for this clonotype. The chain links TRBV12-3 or TRBV12-4 to TRBJ2-1; 13 bases match TRBD2. CDR3 size: 15 residues. V trimming: 6 bases; J trimming: 9 bases; junction bases outside the gene matches: 8. Here the CDR3 DNA reads TGTGCCAGCAGCCCCGGGACTAGCGGGACGGTTGAGCAGTTCTTC. Translation: CASSPGTSGTVEQFF.